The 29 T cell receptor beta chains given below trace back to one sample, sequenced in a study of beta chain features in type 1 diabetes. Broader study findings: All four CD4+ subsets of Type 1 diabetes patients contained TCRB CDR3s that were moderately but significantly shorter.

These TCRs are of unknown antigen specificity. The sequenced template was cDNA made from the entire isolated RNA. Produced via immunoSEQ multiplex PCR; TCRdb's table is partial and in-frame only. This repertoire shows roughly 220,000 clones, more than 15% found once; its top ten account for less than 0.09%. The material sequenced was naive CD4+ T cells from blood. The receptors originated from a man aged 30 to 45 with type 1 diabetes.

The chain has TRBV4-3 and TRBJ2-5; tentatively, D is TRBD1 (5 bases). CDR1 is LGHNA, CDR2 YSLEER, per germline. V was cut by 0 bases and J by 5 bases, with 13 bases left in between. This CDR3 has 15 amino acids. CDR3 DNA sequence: TGCGCCAGCAGCCAAGATTACGTGGGGCGGGAGACCCAGTACTTC. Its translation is CASSQDYVGRETQYF.

The CDR3 coding sequence is TGTGCCAGCAGCGTAGCTGGGCTAGACTATGGCTACACCTTC. Amino acid sequence: CASSVAGLDYGYTF. V gene TRBV9 combines with J gene TRBJ1-2; D remains ambiguous. The CDR3 spans 14 residues. Germline CDR1 reads SGDLS; CDR2 reads YYNGEE. Deletions cut 0 bases from V and 3 bases from J, with 9 bases between.

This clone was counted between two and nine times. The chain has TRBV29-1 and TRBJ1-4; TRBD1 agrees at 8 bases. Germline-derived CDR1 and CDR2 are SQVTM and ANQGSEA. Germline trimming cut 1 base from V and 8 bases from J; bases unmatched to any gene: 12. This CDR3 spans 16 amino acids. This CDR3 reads CSVEVAETGEREKLFF. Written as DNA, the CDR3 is TGCAGCGTTGAAGTTGCGGAGACAGGGGAACGCGAAAAACTGTTTTTT.

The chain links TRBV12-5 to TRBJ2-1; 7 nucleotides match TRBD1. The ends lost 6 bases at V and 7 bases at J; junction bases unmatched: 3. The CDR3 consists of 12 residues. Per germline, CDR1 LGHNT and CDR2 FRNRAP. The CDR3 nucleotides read TGTGCTAGTGGACAGGGGTGGAATGAGCAGTTCTTC. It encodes CASGQGWNEQFF.

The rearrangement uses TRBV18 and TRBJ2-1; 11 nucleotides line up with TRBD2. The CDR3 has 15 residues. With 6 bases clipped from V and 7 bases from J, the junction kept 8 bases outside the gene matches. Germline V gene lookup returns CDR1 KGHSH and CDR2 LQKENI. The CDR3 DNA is TGTGCCAGCTCCCTACTAGCGGGAGTTCGAAATGAGCAGTTCTTC. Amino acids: CASSLLAGVRNEQFF. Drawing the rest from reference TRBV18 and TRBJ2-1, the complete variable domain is NAGVMQNPRHLVRRRGQEARLRCSPMKGHSHVYWYRQLPEEGLKFMVYLQKENIIDESGMPKERFSAEFPKEGPSILRIQQVVRGDSAAYFCASSLLAGVRNEQFFGPGTRLTVL.

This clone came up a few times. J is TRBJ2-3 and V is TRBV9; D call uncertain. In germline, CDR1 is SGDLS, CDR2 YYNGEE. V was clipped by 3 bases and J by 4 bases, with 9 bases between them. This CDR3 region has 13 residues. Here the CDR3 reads CASSEESPDTQYF. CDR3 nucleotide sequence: TGTGCCAGCAGCGAGGAGTCACCAGATACGCAGTATTTT.

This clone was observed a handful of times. The chain's CDR3 is CACTGGRSNQPQHF. The CDR3 region has the DNA TGTGCCTGTACAGGGGGCCGTAGCAATCAGCCCCAGCATTTT. This chain joins TRBV30 and TRBJ1-5, with 9 bases lining up with TRBD1. Germline V CDR1 and CDR2: GTSNPN, SVGIG (reference sequence). The CDR3 is 14 amino acids. V dropped 6 bases and J dropped 0; count of bases not matched to a gene: 3.

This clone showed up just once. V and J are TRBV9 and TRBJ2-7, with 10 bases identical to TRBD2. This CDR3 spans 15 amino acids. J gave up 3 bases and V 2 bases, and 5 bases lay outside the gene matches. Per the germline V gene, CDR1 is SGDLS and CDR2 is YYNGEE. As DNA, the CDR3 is TGTGCCAGCAGCGTTGGGACTAGCGAGATCTACGAGCAGTACTTC. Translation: CASSVGTSEIYEQYF.

The DNA for the CDR3 is TGTGCCTGGACTACACTAGTTGGGCAAGAGACCCAGTACTTC. Its protein product is CAWTTLVGQETQYF. The chain links TRBV30 to TRBJ2-5; maybe TRBD2 (5 bases). The CDR3 has 14 residues. The V end was cut by 4 bases, the J end by 2 bases, with 14 bases between. The V gene's germline CDR1 is GTSNPN and CDR2 SVGIG (reference sequence). The full variable domain, completed using reference TRBV30 and TRBJ2-5, is SQTIHQWPATLVQPVGSPLSLECTVEGTSNPNLYWYRQAAGRGLQLLFYSVGIGQISSEVPQNLSASRPQDRQFILSSKKLLLSDSGFYLCAWTTLVGQETQYFGPGTRLLVL.

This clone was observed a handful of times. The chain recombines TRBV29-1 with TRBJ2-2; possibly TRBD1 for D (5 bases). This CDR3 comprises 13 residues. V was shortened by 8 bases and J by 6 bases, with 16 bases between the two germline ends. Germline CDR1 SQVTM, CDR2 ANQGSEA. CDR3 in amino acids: CSTSPGWAGELFF. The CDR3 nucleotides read TGCAGCACCTCCCCAGGGTGGGCCGGGGAGCTGTTTTTT.

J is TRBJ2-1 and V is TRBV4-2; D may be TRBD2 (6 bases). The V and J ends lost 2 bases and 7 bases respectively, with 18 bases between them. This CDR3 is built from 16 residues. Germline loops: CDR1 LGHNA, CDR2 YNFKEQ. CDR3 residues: CASSQMSSEGGNEQFF. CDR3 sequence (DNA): TGTGCCAGCAGCCAAATGAGCTCGGAGGGAGGTAATGAGCAGTTCTTC.

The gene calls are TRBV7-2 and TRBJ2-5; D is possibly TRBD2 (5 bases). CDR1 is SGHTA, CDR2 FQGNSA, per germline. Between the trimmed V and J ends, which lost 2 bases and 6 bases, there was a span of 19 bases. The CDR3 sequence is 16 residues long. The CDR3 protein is CASSLFTSFSRQTQYF. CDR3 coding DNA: TGTGCCAGCAGCTTATTTACTAGTTTTAGTCGCCAGACCCAGTACTTC.

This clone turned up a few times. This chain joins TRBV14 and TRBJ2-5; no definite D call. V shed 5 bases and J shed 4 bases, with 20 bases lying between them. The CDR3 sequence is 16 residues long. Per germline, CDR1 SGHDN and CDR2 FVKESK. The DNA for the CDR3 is TGTGCCAGCAGCGCCAACCGGGCCCGGAGCGTAGAGACCCAGTACTTC. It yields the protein CASSANRARSVETQYF.

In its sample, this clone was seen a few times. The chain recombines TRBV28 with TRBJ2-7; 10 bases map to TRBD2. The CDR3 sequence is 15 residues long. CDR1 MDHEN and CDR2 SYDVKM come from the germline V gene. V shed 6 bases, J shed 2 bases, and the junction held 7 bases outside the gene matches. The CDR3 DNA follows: TGTGCCAGCAGCTCCCCCAGCGGGAGGGCCTACGAGCAGTACTTC. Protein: CASSSPSGRAYEQYF.

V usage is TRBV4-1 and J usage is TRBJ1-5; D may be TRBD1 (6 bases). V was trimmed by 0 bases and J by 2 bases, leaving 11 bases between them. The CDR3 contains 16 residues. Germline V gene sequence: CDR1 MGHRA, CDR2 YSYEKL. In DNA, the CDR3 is TGCGCCAGCAGCCAAGATGGGGGGCCGGGCAATCAGCCCCAGCATTTT. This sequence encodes CASSQDGGPGNQPQHF.

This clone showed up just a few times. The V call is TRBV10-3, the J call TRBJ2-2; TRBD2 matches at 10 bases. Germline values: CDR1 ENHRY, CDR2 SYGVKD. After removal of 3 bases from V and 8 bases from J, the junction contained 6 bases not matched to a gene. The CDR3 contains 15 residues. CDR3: CAISEGLAGAGELFF. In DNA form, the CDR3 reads TGTGCCATCAGTGAAGGCCTAGCGGGAGCTGGGGAGCTGTTTTTT.

CDR3 DNA sequence: TGTGCCAGCAGCCACCCACAGGGACTCGACTACACCTTC. This sequence encodes CASSHPQGLDYTF. V is TRBV14 and J is TRBJ1-2; possible D gene TRBD1, 6 bases. Trimming took 3 bases from V and 10 from J, leaving 15 bases between them. The CDR3 runs to 13 residues. CDR1 and CDR2 (germline): SGHDN, FVKESK. The full variable domain, in which reference TRBV14 and TRBJ1-2 provide the parts outside the CDR3, is EAGVTQFPSHSVIEKGQTVTLRCDPISGHDNLYWYRRVMGKEIKFLLHFVKESKQDESGMPNNRFLAERTGGTYSTLKVQPAELEDSGVYFCASSHPQGLDYTFGSGTRLTVV.

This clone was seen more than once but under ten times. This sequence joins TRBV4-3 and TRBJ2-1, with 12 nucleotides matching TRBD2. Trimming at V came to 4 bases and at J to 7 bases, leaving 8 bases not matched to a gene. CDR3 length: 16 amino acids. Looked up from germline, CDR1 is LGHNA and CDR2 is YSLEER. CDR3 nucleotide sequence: TGCGCCAGCAGCCTCGACGGGCTAGCGGGAGGGAATGAGCAGTTCTTC. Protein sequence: CASSLDGLAGGNEQFF.

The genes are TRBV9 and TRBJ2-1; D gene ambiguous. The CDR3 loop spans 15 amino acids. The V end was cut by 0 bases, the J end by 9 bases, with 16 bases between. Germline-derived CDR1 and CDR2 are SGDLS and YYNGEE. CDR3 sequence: CASSVAGISVGEQFF. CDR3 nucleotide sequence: TGTGCCAGCAGCGTAGCGGGTATAAGCGTAGGTGAGCAGTTCTTC.

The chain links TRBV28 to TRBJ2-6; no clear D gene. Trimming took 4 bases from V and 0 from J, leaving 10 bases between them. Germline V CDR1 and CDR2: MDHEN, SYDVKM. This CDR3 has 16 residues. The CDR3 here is CASSSAASSGANVLTF. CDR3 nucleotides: TGTGCCAGCAGTTCAGCCGCCAGCTCTGGGGCCAACGTCCTGACTTTC.

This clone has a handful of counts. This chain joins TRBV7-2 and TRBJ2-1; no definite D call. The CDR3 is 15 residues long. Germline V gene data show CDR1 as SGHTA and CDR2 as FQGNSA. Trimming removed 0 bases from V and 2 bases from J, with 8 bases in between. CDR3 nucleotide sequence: TGTGCCAGCAGCTTAGCAGCCGTCCCCTACAATGAGCAGTTCTTC. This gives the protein CASSLAAVPYNEQFF.

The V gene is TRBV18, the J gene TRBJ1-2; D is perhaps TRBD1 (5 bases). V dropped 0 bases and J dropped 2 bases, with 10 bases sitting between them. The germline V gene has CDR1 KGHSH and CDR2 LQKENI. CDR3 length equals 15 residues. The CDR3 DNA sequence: TGTGCCAGCTCACCACCATCTCGGGGGAACTATGGCTACACCTTC. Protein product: CASSPPSRGNYGYTF.

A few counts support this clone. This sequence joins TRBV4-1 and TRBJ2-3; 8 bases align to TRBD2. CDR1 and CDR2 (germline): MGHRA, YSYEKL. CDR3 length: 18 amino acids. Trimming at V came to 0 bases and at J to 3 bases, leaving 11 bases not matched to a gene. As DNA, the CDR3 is TGCGCCAGCAGCCAAGATCCACGAGCGGGAGCAAGGACAGATACGCAGTATTTT. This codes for CASSQDPRAGARTDTQYF.

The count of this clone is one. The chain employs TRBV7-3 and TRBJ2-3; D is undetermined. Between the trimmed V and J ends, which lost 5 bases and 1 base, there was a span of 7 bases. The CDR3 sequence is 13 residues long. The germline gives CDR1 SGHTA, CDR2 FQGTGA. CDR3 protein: CASSRGRTDTQYF. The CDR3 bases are TGTGCCAGCAGCCGCGGCCGCACAGATACGCAGTATTTT.

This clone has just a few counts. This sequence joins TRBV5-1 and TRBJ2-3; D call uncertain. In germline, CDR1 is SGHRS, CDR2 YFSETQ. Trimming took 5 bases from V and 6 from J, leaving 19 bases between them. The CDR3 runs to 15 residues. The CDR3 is CASSFNSGFLDTQYF. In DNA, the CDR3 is TGCGCCAGCAGTTTCAATTCCGGATTCTTGGATACGCAGTATTTT.

DNA for the CDR3: TGCGCCAGCAGCCAAGATCGTGGGGGTAGCTATGGCTACACCTTC. This translates into CASSQDRGGSYGYTF. The chain links TRBV4-1 to TRBJ1-2; the D gene is possibly TRBD1 (5 bases). The CDR3 contains 15 residues. The germline V gene encodes CDR1 MGHRA and CDR2 YSYEKL. Trimming removed 0 bases at V and 4 bases at J, with 12 bases between.

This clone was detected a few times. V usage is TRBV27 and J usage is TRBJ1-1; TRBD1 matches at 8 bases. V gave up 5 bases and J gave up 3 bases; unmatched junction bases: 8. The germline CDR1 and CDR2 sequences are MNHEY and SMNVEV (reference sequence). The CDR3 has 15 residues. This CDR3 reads CASSPQGQGYTEAFF. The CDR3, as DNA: TGTGCCAGCAGTCCGCAAGGACAGGGATACACTGAAGCTTTCTTT.

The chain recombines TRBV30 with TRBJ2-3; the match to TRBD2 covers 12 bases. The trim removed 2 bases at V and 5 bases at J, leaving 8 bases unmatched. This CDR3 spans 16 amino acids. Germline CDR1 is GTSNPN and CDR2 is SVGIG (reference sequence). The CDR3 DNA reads TGTGCCTGGAGTAAACGACTAGCGGGAGTGGGAGATACGCAGTATTTT. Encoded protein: CAWSKRLAGVGDTQYF.

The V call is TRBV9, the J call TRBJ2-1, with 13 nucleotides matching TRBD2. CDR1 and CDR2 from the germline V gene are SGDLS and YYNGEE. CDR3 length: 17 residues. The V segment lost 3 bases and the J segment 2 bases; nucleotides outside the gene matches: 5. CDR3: CASSGTSGRAAYNEQFF. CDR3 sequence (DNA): TGTGCCAGCAGCGGAACTAGCGGGAGGGCCGCCTACAATGAGCAGTTCTTC. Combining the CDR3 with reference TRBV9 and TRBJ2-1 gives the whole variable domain DSGVTQTPKHLITATGQRVTLRCSPRSGDLSVYWYQQSLDQGLQFLIQYYNGEERAKGNILERFSAQQFPDLHSELNLSSLELGDSALYFCASSGTSGRAAYNEQFFGPGTRLTVL.